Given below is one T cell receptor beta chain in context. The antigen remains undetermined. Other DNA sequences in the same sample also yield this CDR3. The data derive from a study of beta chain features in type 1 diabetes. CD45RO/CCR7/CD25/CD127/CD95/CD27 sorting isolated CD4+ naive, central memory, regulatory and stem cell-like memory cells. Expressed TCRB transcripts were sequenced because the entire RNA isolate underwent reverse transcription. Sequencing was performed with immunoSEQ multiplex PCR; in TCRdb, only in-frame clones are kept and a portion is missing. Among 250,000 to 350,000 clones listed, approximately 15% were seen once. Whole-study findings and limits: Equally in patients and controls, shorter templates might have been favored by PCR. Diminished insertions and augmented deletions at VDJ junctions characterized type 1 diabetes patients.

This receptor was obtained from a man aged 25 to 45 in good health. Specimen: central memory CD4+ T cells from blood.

DNA of the CDR3: TGTGCCAGCAGTTACTCGCCGGGGGGAGGCGAAAAACTGTTTTTT. Translating it yields CASSYSPGGGEKLFF. The chain carries TRBV6-5 and TRBJ1-4; maybe TRBD1 (5 bases). Germline V gene data show CDR1 as MNHEY and CDR2 as SVGAGI. This CDR3 has 15 residues. The V and J ends lost 0 bases and 8 bases respectively, with 13 bases between them.